This TCR beta chain was profiled in a study of molecular identifiers for immune sequencing clone quantification. Many counts were recorded for this clonotype. Trimming removed 0 bases at V and 0 bases at J, with 5 bases between. The CDR3 contains 15 residues. Germline-derived CDR1 and CDR2 are MNHEY and SVGEGT. In TCRdb, the PCR reads were re-called with MiXCR into one record per CDR3 protein. Of about 510,000 distinct CDR3 sequences listed, 20% to 25% were seen once; the top ten hold approximately 0.84%. The material sequenced was naive CD8+ T cells from blood, with Jurkat cell RNA spiked in. Stated subset: FACS-sorted CD8+CD4-CCR7+CD45RA+ naive T cells. The receptor comes from a human donor in good health. Some libraries in this study had Jurkat cell RNA spiked in. This sequence joins TRBV6-2 or TRBV6-3 and TRBJ1-4, with D possibly being TRBD1 (5 bases). The CDR3 DNA is TGTGCCAGCAGTTACTCGACAGCAACTAATGAAAAACTGTTTTTT. Translation gives CASSYSTATNEKLFF.